This T cell receptor beta chain appears in the sequencing data of a study of blood T cells in healthy people across ages. The CDR3 covers 15 residues. J lost 5 bases, V lost 6 bases, and 9 bases had no gene match. Germline assignment: CDR1 DFQATT and CDR2 SNEGSKA (reference sequence). It was with a sample-barcoded 5' primer and a J-beta primer mix that a second PCR of roughly 7 to 11 cycles was run. The template-switch adaptor, which had 12 random nucleotides, put a tag on each cDNA molecule. TCRdb reanalysed the 5' RACE reads using MiXCR and keeps one entry per CDR3 protein. The sample contains 800,000 to 950,000 distinct CDR3 sequences, 36% of which appear only once. This clonotype appeared many times.

This sequence was found in a man between 18 and 35 years old in good health. The chain is built from TRBV20-1 and TRBJ2-1, with TRBD2 matching 11 bases. Specimen: blood. This CDR3 is CSATTGTSGNNEQFF. Written as DNA, the CDR3 is TGCAGTGCAACGACGGGGACTAGCGGAAACAATGAGCAGTTCTTC.